A selection of T cell receptor beta chains follows, all from one sample in a study of blood T cell repertoires in COVID-19. Sequenced by immunoSEQ multiplex PCR; TCRdb stores in-frame clones only, minus some. This table holds under 150,000 clones, about 85% found once. Sample: peripheral blood. These receptors all stem from a woman aged 55-69 years with COVID-19, enrolled during active disease. Both conserved end residues are part of each CDR3. A D gene is named only where the DNA matches it firmly. Not every row has a clone size; where given, it reads once, few, many or a size class.

clone size: once
J gene: TRBJ1-2
V gene: TRBV4-3
CDR3 length: 17
D gene: TRBD1
CDR3 DNA: TGCGCCAGCAGCCAAGACTTAGGGCAGGGGGGCGACTATGGCTACACCTTC
CDR3 protein: CASSQDLGQGGDYGYTF

clone size: once
J gene: TRBJ1-1
V gene: TRBV30
CDR3 length: 13
D gene: -
CDR3 DNA: TGTGCCTGGAGCCTTATGACAATAACTGAAGCTTTCTTT
CDR3 protein: CAWSLMTITEAFF

clone size: -
J gene: TRBJ1-2
V gene: TRBV6-2/TRBV6-3
CDR3 length: 13
D gene: -
CDR3 DNA: TGTGCCAGCAGTCAACAGCTCGGTGGGGGCTACACCTTC
CDR3 protein: CASSQQLGGGYTF

clone size: once
J gene: TRBJ1-1
V gene: TRBV2
CDR3 length: 11
D gene: -
CDR3 DNA: TGTGCCAGCGTCGGGATGTCTGAAGCTTTCTTT
CDR3 protein: CASVGMSEAFF

clone size: -
J gene: TRBJ1-3
V gene: TRBV5-1
CDR3 length: 16
D gene: -
CDR3 DNA: TGCGCCAGCAGCTTGGGCCAGATAAACTCTGGAAACACCATATATTTT
CDR3 protein: CASSLGQINSGNTIYF

clone size: -
J gene: TRBJ1-3
V gene: TRBV7-9
CDR3 length: 14
D gene: -
CDR3 DNA: TGTGCCAGCTCCGTCCAGGGTTCTGGAAACACCATATATTTT
CDR3 protein: CASSVQGSGNTIYF

clone size: -
J gene: TRBJ1-2
V gene: TRBV12-3/TRBV12-4
CDR3 length: 13
D gene: -
CDR3 DNA: TGTGCCAGCAGCTCAGGGGATGGGTATGGCTACACCTTC
CDR3 protein: CASSSGDGYGYTF

clone size: -
J gene: TRBJ2-2
V gene: TRBV4-1
CDR3 length: 14
D gene: -
CDR3 DNA: TGCGCCAGCAGCAGAACAACAGGGACCGGGGAGCTGTTTTTT
CDR3 protein: CASSRTTGTGELFF

clone size: -
J gene: TRBJ2-3
V gene: TRBV2
CDR3 length: 18
D gene: TRBD2
CDR3 DNA: TGTGCCAGCAGTGTAGGATTATCGGGGGGTGAGCTTGGAGATACGCAGTATTTT
CDR3 protein: CASSVGLSGGELGDTQYF

clone size: -
J gene: TRBJ1-1
V gene: TRBV3-1/TRBV3-2
CDR3 length: 14
D gene: -
CDR3 DNA: TGTGCCAGCAAGTCTTATGGGGGGGACACTGAAGCTTTCTTT
CDR3 protein: CASKSYGGDTEAFF

clone size: -
J gene: TRBJ2-5
V gene: TRBV5-1
CDR3 length: 12
D gene: -
CDR3 DNA: TGCGCCAGCAGCTTGGCCTCAGAGACCCAGTACTTC
CDR3 protein: CASSLASETQYF

clone size: -
J gene: TRBJ1-5
V gene: TRBV7-9
CDR3 length: 17
D gene: TRBD1
CDR3 DNA: TGTGCCGGTAAAGGGACAGGGGACGACACAATCGCTCAGCCCCAGCATTTT
CDR3 protein: CAGKGTGDDTIAQPQHF

clone size: once
J gene: TRBJ2-2
V gene: TRBV5-6
CDR3 length: 16
D gene: TRBD1
CDR3 DNA: TGTGCCAGCAGCCAAAGGGGGCAGTCACGCGGCGGGGAGCTGTTTTTT
CDR3 protein: CASSQRGQSRGGELFF

clone size: -
J gene: TRBJ1-1
V gene: TRBV5-6
CDR3 length: 15
D gene: TRBD1
CDR3 DNA: TGTGCCAGCAGCTTACAGGGGCCTATGAACACTGAAGCTTTCTTT
CDR3 protein: CASSLQGPMNTEAFF

clone size: -
J gene: TRBJ1-5
V gene: TRBV10-1
CDR3 length: 14
D gene: -
CDR3 DNA: TGCGCCGCGACCGGGACTTTGAGTAATCAGCCCCAGCATTTT
CDR3 protein: CAATGTLSNQPQHF

clone size: -
J gene: TRBJ1-3
V gene: TRBV5-4
CDR3 length: 15
D gene: -
CDR3 DNA: TGTGCCAGCAGTCTGGACCCCGGGAGGGAAAACACCATATATTTT
CDR3 protein: CASSLDPGRENTIYF

clone size: -
J gene: TRBJ2-1
V gene: TRBV27
CDR3 length: 18
D gene: TRBD2
CDR3 DNA: TGTGCCAGCAGTTTAACGGCTGGCGGGGGGAGCTCCTACAATGAGCAGTTCTTC
CDR3 protein: CASSLTAGGGSSYNEQFF

clone size: -
J gene: TRBJ2-5
V gene: TRBV7-9
CDR3 length: 14
D gene: TRBD2
CDR3 DNA: TGTGCCAGCAGTACTATAGCGGGTCAAGAGACCCAGTACTTC
CDR3 protein: CASSTIAGQETQYF

clone size: -
J gene: TRBJ1-2
V gene: TRBV19
CDR3 length: 15
D gene: -
CDR3 DNA: TGTGCCAGTACCCCCCGAGAAAGGGGCCTATATGGCTACACCTTC
CDR3 protein: CASTPRERGLYGYTF

clone size: -
J gene: TRBJ2-2
V gene: TRBV7-3
CDR3 length: 15
D gene: TRBD1
CDR3 DNA: TGTGCCAGCAGCCGACCGGGACAGGGGACCGGGGAGCTGTTTTTT
CDR3 protein: CASSRPGQGTGELFF

clone size: -
J gene: TRBJ1-1
V gene: TRBV29-1
CDR3 length: 14
D gene: TRBD1
CDR3 DNA: TGCAGCGTTGAAGGGGGACAGGGGAGGGATGAAGCTTTCTTT
CDR3 protein: CSVEGGQGRDEAFF

clone size: -
J gene: TRBJ1-2
V gene: TRBV5-5
CDR3 length: 14
D gene: TRBD1
CDR3 DNA: TGTGCCAGCAGCTTGTTAGGGACAGCATATGGCTACACCTTC
CDR3 protein: CASSLLGTAYGYTF

clone size: -
J gene: TRBJ1-2
V gene: TRBV6-5
CDR3 length: 14
D gene: TRBD1
CDR3 DNA: TGTGCCAGCAGTTACTACGACAGGGGCGATGGCTACACCTTC
CDR3 protein: CASSYYDRGDGYTF

clone size: -
J gene: TRBJ1-2
V gene: TRBV3-1/TRBV3-2
CDR3 length: 16
D gene: TRBD1
CDR3 DNA: TGTGCCAGCAGCCAAGATCGGGACAGGGGGCCCTATGGCTACACCTTC
CDR3 protein: CASSQDRDRGPYGYTF

clone size: -
J gene: TRBJ1-2
V gene: TRBV6-5
CDR3 length: 16
D gene: -
CDR3 DNA: TGTGCCAGCAGTTCCCTACGAGAGGGAATTAGCTATGGCTACACCTTC
CDR3 protein: CASSSLREGISYGYTF

clone size: -
J gene: TRBJ1-6
V gene: TRBV20-1
CDR3 length: 17
D gene: -
CDR3 DNA: TGCAGTGCTAGTGGGGGGGTCTGGGATTCGTTCGGTTCACCCCTCCACTTT
CDR3 protein: CSASGGVWDSFGSPLHF

clone size: -
J gene: TRBJ2-7
V gene: TRBV27
CDR3 length: 13
D gene: TRBD1
CDR3 DNA: TGTGCCAGTCGACAGGGTATCGGGTACGAGCAGTACTTC
CDR3 protein: CASRQGIGYEQYF

clone size: -
J gene: TRBJ1-4
V gene: TRBV15
CDR3 length: 19
D gene: TRBD1
CDR3 DNA: TGTGCCACCAGCAGTTATACAAGTTCCTCCGGGACAGATAATGAAAAACTGTTTTTT
CDR3 protein: CATSSYTSSSGTDNEKLFF

clone size: -
J gene: TRBJ2-7
V gene: TRBV9
CDR3 length: 13
D gene: TRBD1
CDR3 DNA: TGTGCCAGCAGCGTAACAGGGGACGACGAGCAGTACTTC
CDR3 protein: CASSVTGDDEQYF

clone size: -
J gene: TRBJ2-5
V gene: TRBV3-1/TRBV3-2
CDR3 length: 14
D gene: -
CDR3 DNA: TGTGCCAGCGACCCAGGGGCCTCACAAGAGACCCAGTACTTC
CDR3 protein: CASDPGASQETQYF

clone size: -
J gene: TRBJ2-2
V gene: TRBV6-5
CDR3 length: 16
D gene: -
CDR3 DNA: TGTGCCAGCAGTTACACCCGAGGGTTCTACACCGGGGAGCTGTTTTTT
CDR3 protein: CASSYTRGFYTGELFF

clone size: few
J gene: TRBJ1-1
V gene: TRBV10-1
CDR3 length: 13
D gene: -
CDR3 DNA: TGCGCCAGCAGTGAGGGGGGGAGCACTGAAGCTTTCTTT
CDR3 protein: CASSEGGSTEAFF

clone size: -
J gene: TRBJ1-5
V gene: TRBV6-2/TRBV6-3
CDR3 length: 19
D gene: -
CDR3 DNA: TGTGCCAGCAGTTACTACGGAGGAGGAGATTTGTATAGCAATCAGCCCCAGCATTTT
CDR3 protein: CASSYYGGGDLYSNQPQHF

clone size: -
J gene: TRBJ2-2
V gene: TRBV7-2
CDR3 length: 14
D gene: -
CDR3 DNA: TGTGCCAGCAGCTCCTATCTGAACACCGGGGAGCTGTTTTTT
CDR3 protein: CASSSYLNTGELFF

clone size: -
J gene: TRBJ1-6
V gene: TRBV10-3
CDR3 length: 11
D gene: TRBD1
CDR3 DNA: TGTGCCATCAGTGGACAGGGTCCCCTCCACTTT
CDR3 protein: CAISGQGPLHF

clone size: -
J gene: TRBJ2-1
V gene: TRBV13
CDR3 length: 15
D gene: TRBD1
CDR3 DNA: TGTGCCAGCAGCCCCACCGGGACAGGGGAAGATGAGCAGTTCTTC
CDR3 protein: CASSPTGTGEDEQFF

clone size: -
J gene: TRBJ1-5
V gene: TRBV9
CDR3 length: 15
D gene: -
CDR3 DNA: TGTGCCAGCAGCCCTTGGGGTTCGGGGGATCAGCCCCAGCATTTT
CDR3 protein: CASSPWGSGDQPQHF

clone size: -
J gene: TRBJ2-7
V gene: TRBV20-1
CDR3 length: 11
D gene: -
CDR3 DNA: TGCAGTGCTGAGTTGACCTACGAGCAGTACTTC
CDR3 protein: CSAELTYEQYF

clone size: -
J gene: TRBJ1-5
V gene: TRBV2
CDR3 length: 17
D gene: TRBD1
CDR3 DNA: TGTGCCAGCAGCTACAGGGGTTCCCTATATAGCAATCAGCCCCAGCATTTT
CDR3 protein: CASSYRGSLYSNQPQHF

clone size: -
J gene: TRBJ1-1
V gene: TRBV11-2
CDR3 length: 15
D gene: -
CDR3 DNA: TGTGCCAGCAGCTTAGGACAGGCCGAGGGCCCTGAAGCTTTCTTT
CDR3 protein: CASSLGQAEGPEAFF

clone size: -
J gene: TRBJ2-1
V gene: TRBV21-1
CDR3 length: 15
D gene: -
CDR3 DNA: TGTGCCAGCAGCAAAGCCGCGGGGGCCCGGTGTGAGCAGTTCTTC
CDR3 protein: CASSKAAGARCEQFF

clone size: -
J gene: TRBJ1-2
V gene: TRBV9
CDR3 length: 13
D gene: TRBD1
CDR3 DNA: TGTGCCAGCAGCGTAGAACAGGGGGATGGCTACACCTTC
CDR3 protein: CASSVEQGDGYTF

clone size: -
J gene: TRBJ1-2
V gene: TRBV10-2
CDR3 length: 13
D gene: TRBD1
CDR3 DNA: TGCGCCAGCAGCTCCAGACAGGGCTTAGGCTACACCTTC
CDR3 protein: CASSSRQGLGYTF

clone size: -
J gene: TRBJ2-7
V gene: TRBV6-6
CDR3 length: 17
D gene: TRBD1
CDR3 DNA: TGTGCCAGCAGTCGACCAGGAGTAGGGACAGTTACCTACGAGCAGTACTTC
CDR3 protein: CASSRPGVGTVTYEQYF

clone size: -
J gene: TRBJ1-4
V gene: TRBV5-4
CDR3 length: 15
D gene: TRBD1
CDR3 DNA: TGTGCCAGCAGCATTGACAGGGGGCAGAATGAAAAACTGTTTTTT
CDR3 protein: CASSIDRGQNEKLFF

clone size: -
J gene: TRBJ1-2
V gene: TRBV5-1
CDR3 length: 12
D gene: TRBD1
CDR3 DNA: TGCGCCAGCAGTGTGACAGGGGGCGGCTACACCTTC
CDR3 protein: CASSVTGGGYTF

clone size: -
J gene: TRBJ1-2
V gene: TRBV6-1
CDR3 length: 17
D gene: -
CDR3 DNA: TGTGCCAGCAGTGCAGGACGGGAGCGCGCTGCTAACTATGGCTACACCTTC
CDR3 protein: CASSAGRERAANYGYTF

clone size: once
J gene: TRBJ2-1
V gene: TRBV5-4
CDR3 length: 16
D gene: TRBD2
CDR3 DNA: TGTGCCAGCAGCCCAAACCCAACTAGCGGGGGCCTAATGTGGTTCTTC
CDR3 protein: CASSPNPTSGGLMWFF

clone size: -
J gene: TRBJ1-5
V gene: TRBV7-5
CDR3 length: 13
D gene: -
CDR3 DNA: TGTGCCAGAAGCTTACGGGGGGATCAGCCCCAGCATTTT
CDR3 protein: CARSLRGDQPQHF

clone size: few
J gene: TRBJ1-3
V gene: TRBV29-1
CDR3 length: 15
D gene: -
CDR3 DNA: TGCAGCGTGTTTCTCGGGGGTACCTCTGGAAACACCATATATTTT
CDR3 protein: CSVFLGGTSGNTIYF

clone size: -
J gene: TRBJ2-3
V gene: TRBV30
CDR3 length: 14
D gene: -
CDR3 DNA: TGTGCCTGGAGTGTGGGGACTTTCACAGATACGCAGTATTTT
CDR3 protein: CAWSVGTFTDTQYF

clone size: -
J gene: TRBJ1-5
V gene: TRBV5-6
CDR3 length: 13
D gene: TRBD1
CDR3 DNA: TGTGCCAGCAGCTTGGGATCACAGGGGGCCCAGCATTTT
CDR3 protein: CASSLGSQGAQHF

clone size: -
J gene: TRBJ1-5
V gene: TRBV30
CDR3 length: 15
D gene: -
CDR3 DNA: TGTGCCTGGAGTGCCCCCGCGGGGTGGCGTCAGCCCCAGCATTTT
CDR3 protein: CAWSAPAGWRQPQHF

clone size: -
J gene: TRBJ2-5
V gene: TRBV24-1
CDR3 length: 16
D gene: -
CDR3 DNA: TGTGCCACCAGTGATTTGCTCCTCTCCCCGCGGGAGACCCAGTACTTC
CDR3 protein: CATSDLLLSPRETQYF

clone size: -
J gene: TRBJ2-5
V gene: TRBV4-1
CDR3 length: 15
D gene: TRBD2
CDR3 DNA: TGCGCCAGCAGCCAAGATCCAGCGGGGGGGGAGACCCAGTACTTC
CDR3 protein: CASSQDPAGGETQYF

clone size: -
J gene: TRBJ1-6
V gene: TRBV4-2
CDR3 length: 16
D gene: -
CDR3 DNA: TGTGCCAGCAGCCAGTCCAACAGGGTGCGCAATTCACCCCTCCACTTT
CDR3 protein: CASSQSNRVRNSPLHF

clone size: -
J gene: TRBJ2-7
V gene: TRBV30
CDR3 length: 15
D gene: TRBD2
CDR3 DNA: TGTGCCTGGAGTGTACCCAGATATCTAGCGGGTGAGCAGTACTTC
CDR3 protein: CAWSVPRYLAGEQYF

clone size: -
J gene: TRBJ2-7
V gene: TRBV21-1
CDR3 length: 13
D gene: -
CDR3 DNA: TGTGCCAGCAGCCGGGACAGTTCCTACGAGCAGTACTTC
CDR3 protein: CASSRDSSYEQYF

clone size: -
J gene: TRBJ2-2
V gene: TRBV5-1
CDR3 length: 17
D gene: -
CDR3 DNA: TGCGCCAGCAGCTTGTTCGGCGGGACCACTAACACCGGGGAGCTGTTTTTT
CDR3 protein: CASSLFGGTTNTGELFF